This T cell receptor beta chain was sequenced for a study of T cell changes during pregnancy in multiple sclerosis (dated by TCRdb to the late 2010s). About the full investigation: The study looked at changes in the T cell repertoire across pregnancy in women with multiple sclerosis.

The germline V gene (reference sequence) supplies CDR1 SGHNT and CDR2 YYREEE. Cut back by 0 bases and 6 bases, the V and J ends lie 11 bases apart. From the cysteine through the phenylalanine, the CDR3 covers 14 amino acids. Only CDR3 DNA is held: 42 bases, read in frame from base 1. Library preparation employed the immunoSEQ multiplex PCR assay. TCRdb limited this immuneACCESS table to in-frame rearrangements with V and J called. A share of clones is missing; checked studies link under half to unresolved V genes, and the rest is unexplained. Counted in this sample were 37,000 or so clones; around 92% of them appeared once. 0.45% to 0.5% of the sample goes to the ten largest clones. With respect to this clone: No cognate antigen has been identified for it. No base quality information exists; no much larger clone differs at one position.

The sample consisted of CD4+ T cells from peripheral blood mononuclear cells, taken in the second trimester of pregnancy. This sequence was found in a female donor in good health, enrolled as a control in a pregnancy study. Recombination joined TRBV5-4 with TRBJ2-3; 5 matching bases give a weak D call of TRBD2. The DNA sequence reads TGTGCCAGCAGCTTGGTCGCTAGGAGGGATACGCAGTATTTT. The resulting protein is CASSLVARRDTQYF.